A single sample is the source of the 15 T cell receptor beta chains below, sequenced in a study of T-cell memory formation after mild COVID-19. MiXCR, applied by TCRdb to the 5' RACE reads, yields one record per CDR3 protein. The repertoire has some 250,000 distinct CDR3 sequences, roughly 18% of them found once; the top ten carry under 25%. Sequencing was done on a sample of PBMCs or a T cell subset sorted from them (not recorded which). The receptors derive from a young man who had mild COVID-19 (a few samples of this study predate the infection). Cell type and time point are not known.

This clonotype has a count of ten or more. The chain joins TRBV15 to TRBJ2-5, with TRBD2 identical over 9 bases. CDR3 length equals 16 residues. V was pared by 3 bases and J by 5 bases, with 10 bases of the junction left unmatched. Germline V lookup: CDR1 LNHNV, CDR2 YYDKDF (reference sequence). The CDR3 DNA reads as TGTGCCACCAGCAGGGCCGGGACTAGCCGGGGGGAGACCCAGTACTTC. Amino acid sequence: CATSRAGTSRGETQYF.

This clonotype was counted a few times. The chain uses TRBV5-1 and TRBJ2-7; 7 bases match TRBD2. Per germline, CDR1 SGHRS and CDR2 YFSETQ. The junction had 8 bases not matched to a gene; V was cut back by 2 bases and J by 3 bases. The CDR3 consists of 15 residues. The CDR3 nucleotides read TGCGCCAGCAGCTTTGATGAGCGGGGCGTCTACGAGCAGTACTTC. Translation gives CASSFDERGVYEQYF. Using reference TRBV5-1 and TRBJ2-7 for the parts outside the CDR3, the full variable domain is KAGVTQTPRYLIKTRGQQVTLSCSPISGHRSVSWYQQTPGQGLQFLFEYFSETQRNKGNFPGRFSGRQFSNSRSEMNVSTLELGDSALYLCASSFDERGVYEQYFGPGTRLTVT.

The chain recombines TRBV7-3 with TRBJ1-1; 7 nucleotides align to TRBD1. The V segment lost 6 bases and the J segment 0 bases; nucleotides outside the gene matches: 13. CDR3 length: 17 residues. Germline V gene data show CDR1 as SGHTA and CDR2 as FQGTGA. As DNA, the CDR3 is TGTGCCAGCAGTCGATACGGGGGGACAGACATGAACACTGAAGCTTTCTTT. Protein: CASSRYGGTDMNTEAFF.

The rearrangement joins TRBV4-2 to TRBJ2-7; possibly TRBD2 for D (5 bases). The CDR3 contains 15 residues. Germline CDR1 reads LGHNA; CDR2 reads YNFKEQ. The germline V and J ends were trimmed by 1 base and 0 bases, with 10 bases remaining between them. CDR3 DNA: TGTGCCAGCAGCCAAGTTGGCGGGCCCTCCTACGAGCAGTACTTC. Its protein is CASSQVGGPSYEQYF.

This CDR3 reads CAMPRDYSYNEQFF. The CDR3, as DNA: TGTGCCATGCCCCGGGACTACTCCTACAATGAGCAGTTCTTC. The rearrangement uses TRBV7-9 and TRBJ2-1; 7 bases map to TRBD2. The CDR3 is 14 residues long. Germline V gene sequence: CDR1 SEHNR, CDR2 FQNEAQ (reference sequence). Trimming took 10 bases from V and 0 from J; bases not matched to a gene: 6.

The chain has TRBV6-5 and TRBJ2-7, with D tentatively TRBD2 (6 bases). Trimming cost V 0 bases and J 2 bases, with 11 bases left between them. CDR1 and CDR2 (germline): MNHEY, SVGAGI. This CDR3 has 15 amino acids. The CDR3 nucleotides are TGTGCCAGCAGTTACTCGGATGGGAGGACCTACGAGCAGTACTTC. Amino acids: CASSYSDGRTYEQYF.

The chain links TRBV7-2 to TRBJ1-3; 7 nucleotides agree with TRBD1. Germline CDR1 is SGHTA and CDR2 is FQGNSA. After removal of 5 bases from V and 2 bases from J, the junction contained 6 bases not matched to a gene. This CDR3 has 15 amino acids. The CDR3 nucleotides read TGTGCCAGCAGCCCAGCGACAGGGCCTGGAAACACCATATATTTT. Translating it yields CASSPATGPGNTIYF. The whole variable domain, remainder taken from reference TRBV7-2 and TRBJ1-3, is GAGVSQSPSNKVTEKGKDVELRCDPISGHTALYWYRQSLGQGLEFLIYFQGNSAPDKSGLPSDRFSAERTGGSVSTLTIQRTQQEDSAVYLCASSPATGPGNTIYFGEGSWLTVV.

The chain has TRBV28 and TRBJ2-5; 9 bases map to TRBD2. The V gene end was trimmed by 1 base and the J gene end by 2 bases; junction bases not matched to a gene: 14. Germline lookup yields CDR1 MDHEN and CDR2 SYDVKM. This CDR3 region has 19 residues. The CDR3 region is CASSLFPRTVAGVQETQYF. The CDR3 DNA is TGTGCCAGCAGTTTATTCCCCCGGACTGTAGCGGGGGTACAAGAGACCCAGTACTTC.

The V and J genes are TRBV6-2 or TRBV6-3 and TRBJ2-7; the D is unclear. The V gene's germline CDR1 is MNHEY and CDR2 SVGEGT. The CDR3 runs to 14 residues. The V gene lost 7 bases and the J gene lost 4 bases, with 17 bases spanning the gap. The CDR3 sequence: CASNLDGSMYEQYF. The CDR3 DNA reads TGTGCCAGCAACTTAGACGGTTCTATGTACGAGCAGTACTTC.

The genes are TRBV7-3 and TRBJ1-2, with unresolved D. CDR1 is SGHTA and CDR2 is FQGTGA in the germline V gene. Deletions cut 3 bases from V and 6 bases from J, with 11 bases between. The CDR3 runs 13 residues. The CDR3 protein is CASSFPELNGYTF. The DNA of the CDR3 is TGTGCCAGCAGCTTCCCGGAACTCAATGGCTACACCTTC.

A few counts support this clonotype. This chain connects TRBV27 to TRBJ1-2; D remains ambiguous. The ends were cut back, 3 bases at V and 2 bases at J, with 7 bases in the middle. CDR1 and CDR2 (germline): MNHEY, SMNVEV (reference sequence). The CDR3 runs to 13 residues. CDR3 sequence (DNA): TGTGCCAGCAGTTTTACAGCAAACTATGGCTACACCTTC. Its translation: CASSFTANYGYTF.

This clonotype showed up just a few times. V gene TRBV2 combines with J gene TRBJ1-5; the D gene is possibly TRBD1 (6 bases). Trimming cost V 8 bases and J 4 bases, with 12 bases left between them. Germline V CDR1 and CDR2: SNHLY, FYNNEI. This CDR3 has 13 residues. Here the CDR3 reads CASRQAENQPQHF. Here the CDR3 DNA reads TGTGCCAGCCGACAGGCAGAAAATCAGCCCCAGCATTTT.

This clonotype has more than one count but fewer than ten. The rearrangement joins TRBV7-2 to TRBJ2-1, with 12 bases that match TRBD1. V trimming: 8 bases; J trimming: 10 bases; junction bases outside the gene matches: 12. Germline lookup yields CDR1 SGHTA and CDR2 FQGNSA. This CDR3 is 15 amino acids long. The CDR3 spells CASRPGQGASSEQFF. In nucleotides, the CDR3 is TGTGCCAGCCGTCCGGGACAGGGGGCTTCAAGCGAGCAGTTCTTC.

This clonotype was recorded a few times. The rearrangement links TRBV12-5 to TRBJ2-7; 7 positions match TRBD1. This CDR3 is 16 amino acids long. Germline assignment: CDR1 LGHNT and CDR2 FRNRAP. Trimming removed 2 bases from V and 4 bases from J; junction bases left unmatched: 11. DNA of the CDR3: TGTGCTAGTGGTTTGCCAACCCACAGGGGACGGTACGAGCAGTACTTC. It translates to CASGLPTHRGRYEQYF.

This clonotype was detected once. The V and J genes are TRBV5-1 and TRBJ2-1; TRBD2 agrees at 14 bases. The CDR3 sequence is 16 residues long. Germline-derived CDR1 and CDR2 are SGHRS and YFSETQ. J gave up 8 bases and V 4 bases, and 8 bases lay outside the gene matches. CDR3 bases: TGCGCCAGCAGCGGCGGACTAGCGGGGGGACTCGATGAGCAGTTCTTC. It yields the protein CASSGGLAGGLDEQFF.